The 18 T cell receptor beta chains reported below all come from one sample, sequenced in a study of HIV-infected patients and healthy controls. cDNA was made from approximately 500 ng RNA using alpha and beta constant primers. Separate chain-specific third strand synthesis with multiplexing indices produced the alpha and beta libraries. TCRdb reprocessed the 5' RACE reads with MiXCR, giving one entry per CDR3 protein. The table shows approximately 14,000 distinct CDR3 sequences, with around 10% occurring only once. Whole blood was used without fractionation, so all unsorted peripheral T cells were included. Sequenced: blood. Receptors originate from an adult in good health.

This clonotype ranks as medium-sized. V gene TRBV6-2 or TRBV6-3 combines with J gene TRBJ1-5, with no clear D. This CDR3 has 14 amino acids. Trimming removed 0 bases from V and 1 base from J, with 4 bases in between. Germline assignment: CDR1 MNHEY and CDR2 SVGEGT. This CDR3 is CASSYSTSNQPQHF. The DNA of the CDR3 is TGTGCCAGCAGTTACTCGACAAGCAATCAGCCCCAGCATTTT.

This clonotype was seen only a few times. V and J are TRBV6-2 or TRBV6-3 and TRBJ1-5; D unresolved. The CDR3 runs to 15 residues. Germline V gives CDR1 MNHEY, CDR2 SVGEGT. Trimming took 0 bases from V and 7 from J, leaving 13 bases between them. CDR3 region: CASSYSMPGNQPQHF. The CDR3 DNA reads as TGTGCCAGCAGTTACTCGATGCCCGGGAACCAGCCCCAGCATTTT.

The table lists this clonotype with many counts. The chain recombines TRBV4-3 with TRBJ1-6; D remains ambiguous. Germline V gives CDR1 LGHNA, CDR2 YSLEER. This CDR3 region has 15 residues. The V end lost 1 base, the J end lost 8 bases, and 12 bases lay between the germline ends. Here the CDR3 reads CASSQGAGGDSPLHF. CDR3 DNA: TGCGCCAGCAGCCAAGGGGCGGGTGGGGATTCACCCCTCCACTTT.

This clonotype was observed at least ten times. The chain employs TRBV6-4 and TRBJ2-5; D unresolved. V was clipped by 4 bases and J by 5 bases, with 11 bases between them. Germline V lookup: CDR1 MRHNA, CDR2 SNTAGT. The CDR3 spans 13 residues. The CDR3 nucleotides are TGTGCCAGCAGTGCCCTCCCCCGGGAGACCCAGTACTTC. Translating gives CASSALPRETQYF.

By sample fraction, this clonotype is medium-sized (0.01 to 0.1%). The V and J genes are TRBV20-1 and TRBJ2-6; D is possibly TRBD1 or TRBD2 (5 bases each). This CDR3 has 14 amino acids. CDR1 is DFQATT, CDR2 SNEGSKA, per germline (reference sequence). The V end lost 2 bases, the J end lost 1 base, and 6 bases lay between the germline ends. CDR3 amino acids: CSARWGSGANVLTF. The CDR3 DNA is TGCAGTGCTAGATGGGGGTCTGGGGCCAACGTCCTGACTTTC.

This clonotype has at least ten counts. The CDR3 coding sequence is TGTGCCAGTAGTATAGCCCGTAAAGGATCAGGGGGCGCGGACACTGAAGCTTTCTTT. This gives the protein CASSIARKGSGGADTEAFF. This chain uses TRBV19 with TRBJ1-1; 8 nucleotides match TRBD1. This CDR3 is 19 amino acids long. CDR1 LNHDA and CDR2 SQIVND come from the germline V gene (reference sequence). With V trimmed by 1 base and J by 3 bases, 16 bases remained unmatched. Combining the CDR3 with reference TRBV19 and TRBJ1-1 gives the whole variable domain DGGITQSPKYLFRKEGQNVTLSCEQNLNHDAMYWYRQDPGQGLRLIYYSQIVNDFQKGDIAEGYSVSREKKESFPLTVTSAQKNPTAFYLCASSIARKGSGGADTEAFFGQGTRLTVV.

This clonotype was recorded at least ten times. The chain carries TRBV19 and TRBJ2-7, with 7 bases matching TRBD2. CDR1 is LNHDA, CDR2 SQIVND, per germline (reference sequence). V gave up 5 bases and J gave up 6 bases; unmatched junction bases: 7. This CDR3 comprises 13 residues. CDR3: CASSPSGIFEQYF. CDR3 in DNA: TGTGCCAGTAGTCCCAGCGGGATTTTCGAGCAGTACTTC. Looking up the rest from reference TRBV19 and TRBJ2-7 gives the full variable domain: DGGITQSPKYLFRKEGQNVTLSCEQNLNHDAMYWYRQDPGQGLRLIYYSQIVNDFQKGDIAEGYSVSREKKESFPLTVTSAQKNPTAFYLCASSPSGIFEQYFGPGTRLTVT.

This clonotype was picked up many times. The chain is built from TRBV9 and TRBJ2-5; 10 bases are shared with TRBD2. Germline loops: CDR1 SGDLS, CDR2 YYNGEE. The ends lost 0 bases at V and 0 bases at J; junction bases unmatched: 11. The CDR3 is 19 amino acids. The CDR3 loop is CASSVVRLAGEADQETQYF. CDR3 nucleotide sequence: TGTGCCAGCAGCGTAGTCCGGCTAGCGGGAGAAGCCGACCAAGAGACCCAGTACTTC. Looking up the rest from reference TRBV9 and TRBJ2-5 gives the full variable domain: DSGVTQTPKHLITATGQRVTLRCSPRSGDLSVYWYQQSLDQGLQFLIQYYNGEERAKGNILERFSAQQFPDLHSELNLSSLELGDSALYFCASSVVRLAGEADQETQYFGPGTRLLVL.

This clonotype was seen more than once but under ten times. This chain joins TRBV10-3 and TRBJ2-5; possibly TRBD1 for D (6 bases). The CDR3 sequence is 13 residues long. V lost 8 bases and J lost 7, with 17 bases in between. The germline V gene has CDR1 ENHRY and CDR2 SYGVKD. The CDR3 loop reads CAIGLGAGGTQYF. The CDR3, as DNA: TGTGCCATCGGTCTGGGGGCTGGAGGGACCCAGTACTTC.

The chain employs TRBV3-1 and TRBJ2-1, with TRBD2 as a possible D gene (5 bases). Germline CDR1 reads LGHDT; CDR2 reads YNNKEL (reference sequence). There are 17 residues in the CDR3. The V gene lost 3 bases and the J gene lost 7 bases, with 22 bases spanning the gap. This CDR3 is CASSHLSREWTTNEQFF. In nucleotides, the CDR3 is TGTGCCAGCAGCCACCTATCGAGGGAGTGGACGACGAATGAGCAGTTCTTC.

This clonotype appeared a few times. V is TRBV18 and J is TRBJ2-7; D gene unclear. Germline CDR1 reads KGHSH; CDR2 reads LQKENI. The V end lost 3 bases, the J end lost 2 bases, and 11 bases lay between the germline ends. CDR3 size: 14 residues. The CDR3 loop is CASSPEGRTYEQYF. CDR3 DNA sequence: TGTGCCAGCTCACCCGAAGGGCGGACCTACGAGCAGTACTTC.

This clonotype is medium-sized. The rearrangement links TRBV28 to TRBJ1-1; 7 bases line up with TRBD1. The CDR3 consists of 14 residues. The trim removed 6 bases at V and 4 bases at J, leaving 8 bases unmatched. Germline CDR1 MDHEN, CDR2 SYDVKM. The CDR3 loop reads CASSRETGPTEAFF. The CDR3 DNA follows: TGTGCCAGCAGCCGTGAGACAGGGCCCACTGAAGCTTTCTTT.

The table lists this clonotype with a few counts. The junction shows a germline mismatch at one end, possibly a read error. The chain joins TRBV7-7 to TRBJ2-1; 7 bases line up with TRBD1. This CDR3 is 18 amino acids long. The germline V gene encodes CDR1 SSHAT and CDR2 FNYEAQ (reference sequence). CDR3 in DNA: TGTGCTAGCAGCCGAAACCCGGTAGAGACAGGGATGGTTGGTGGCCGTTTCTTC. Protein sequence: CASSRNPVETGMVGGRFF. Supplemented by reference TRBV7-7 and TRBJ2-1, the full variable domain reads GAGVSQSPRYKVTKRGQDVTLRCDPISSHATLYWYQQALGQGPEFLTYFNYEAQPDKSGLPSDRFSAERPEGSISTLTIQRTEQRDSAMYRCASSRNPVETGMVGGRFFGPGTRLTVL.

J is TRBJ2-3 and V is TRBV24-1; no clear D. Germline V gene lookup returns CDR1 KGHDR and CDR2 SFDVKD. This CDR3 comprises 12 residues. The germline V and J ends were trimmed by 2 bases and 4 bases, with 3 bases remaining between them. The CDR3 is CATSDSSDTQYF. DNA for the CDR3: TGTGCCACCAGTGATTCATCAGATACGCAGTATTTT.

This clonotype was counted only a few times. The V call is TRBV18, the J call TRBJ1-5; no clear D. Per germline, CDR1 KGHSH and CDR2 LQKENI. CDR3 length: 14 amino acids. V lost 2 bases, J lost 4 bases, and 9 bases lay in between. The chain's CDR3 is CASSPGVPNQPQHF. CDR3 sequence (DNA): TGTGCCAGCTCACCAGGAGTACCAAATCAGCCCCAGCATTTT.

At least ten counts were recorded for this clonotype. The chain employs TRBV7-9 and TRBJ2-3; 8 positions agree with TRBD2. Germline-derived CDR1 and CDR2 are SEHNR and FQNEAQ (reference sequence). This CDR3 has 17 amino acids. With 5 bases clipped from V and 2 bases from J, the junction kept 12 bases outside the gene matches. CDR3 sequence reads: CASSRMKSGSATDTQYF. CDR3 DNA sequence: TGTGCCAGCAGCCGAATGAAAAGCGGGAGTGCCACAGATACGCAGTATTTT.

This clonotype has at least ten counts. The chain is built from TRBV24-1 and TRBJ2-1; 7 bases match TRBD2. This CDR3 contains 16 residues. V shed 2 bases and J 8 bases; nucleotides not matched to a gene: 11. In germline, CDR1 is KGHDR, CDR2 SFDVKD. The CDR3 nucleotides are TGTGCCACCAGTGATTCAGCGGGACCCACCTTGGATGAGCAGTTCTTC. It yields the protein CATSDSAGPTLDEQFF.

This chain links TRBV19 with TRBJ1-6, with 7 bases fitting TRBD1. V lost 8 bases, J lost 8 bases, and 12 bases stayed unmatched. The V gene's germline CDR1 is LNHDA and CDR2 SQIVND (reference sequence). The CDR3 totals 15 residues. Written as DNA, the CDR3 is TGTGCCAGTGCGACCTATACAGGGGTCGATTCACCCCTCCACTTT. Translating gives CASATYTGVDSPLHF.